This TCR beta chain was obtained from a study of CD8+CD57+ T cells in acquired aplastic anemia (dated by TCRdb to about 2018). The study in broad terms: On average, sorted CD4+ and CD8+ cells yielded around 3.5 ug of extracted DNA, with a range of 0.2 to 27.4 ug. CD8+CD57+ expansion was defined as frequency above the mean frequency observed in healthy subjects. Here is what the overall study found, with its caveats: Between patients and healthy controls, no significant difference in CD8+ Simpson's diversity was found (P=0.060). Nearly 30 CD8+ CDR3 sequences were found in both patients and controls but appeared to be highly expressed in patients and within the immunodominant clones of the patients.

Concerning this clonotype: What antigen it recognizes has not been identified. Base qualities are not recorded, but no much larger clone differs from it by a single base.

Genomic DNA served as template for TCR beta VDJ combination and CDR3 sequence profiling. An Illumina HiSeq 2000 was the platform used for TCR repertoire sequencing. As for the original processing: TRBV/TRBJ rearrangement plots, CDR3 size and DJ length profiles, and Simpson's diversity index were used to assess repertoires. The most abundant DNA sequence in the deep sequencing data was defined as the immunodominant clone. CDR3 amino acid sequences were screened for sharing across subjects and were compared with published repertoires and the VDJdb database. TCRdb reprocessing: public reads trimmed at Q25 with fastp, clones called with MiXCR, in-frame beta chains kept. Identical CDR3 proteins give one entry, which carries the most common genes and DNA. TCRdb's processing, not the authors', yielded these V and J calls. This sample is represented by roughly 80,000 distinct CDR3 sequences; roughly three quarters of them were singletons. The leading ten clones occupy roughly 80% of the sample.

Flow cytometry had shown CD8+CD57+ cell expansion in the patients selected for sequencing. Every patient had a diagnosis of severe acquired aplastic anemia based on International Study of Aplastic Anemia and Agranulocytosis and Camitta criteria. No patient had received any therapy when blood was sampled. In the study, sorted CD4+ and CD8+ blood T cells from patients with severe aplastic anemia and from healthy subjects underwent deep sequencing of TCR repertoires. Patients were enrolled under clinicaltrials.gov protocols 00001620, 01623167, 00001397, 00071045, 00081523 and 00961064 in the USA. Ficoll-Paque density gradient centrifugation was used to isolate peripheral blood mononuclear cells. Before DNA extraction, CD4+ and CD8+ T cells were sorted by FACS or by magnetic beads. Per the germline V gene, SNHLY is the CDR1 and FYNNEI is the CDR2. From the cysteine through the phenylalanine, the CDR3 covers 13 amino acids. Of all the DNA, just the CDR3 is kept, 39 bases in frame from base 1. V loses 2 bases of germline sequence and J loses 6 bases, and the interval between the two ends is 11 bases.

Sequencing used sorted CD4+, CD8+, or CD8+CD57+ T cells (not recorded which) from PBMCs. The chain couples TRBV2 to TRBJ2-7; D gene: possibly TRBD1, on 6 matching bases. This sequence was found in a human donor with aplastic anemia. The nucleotides are TGTGCCAGCAGTGAACAACAGGGCACCGAGCAGTACTTC. Translated, it gives CASSEQQGTEQYF.